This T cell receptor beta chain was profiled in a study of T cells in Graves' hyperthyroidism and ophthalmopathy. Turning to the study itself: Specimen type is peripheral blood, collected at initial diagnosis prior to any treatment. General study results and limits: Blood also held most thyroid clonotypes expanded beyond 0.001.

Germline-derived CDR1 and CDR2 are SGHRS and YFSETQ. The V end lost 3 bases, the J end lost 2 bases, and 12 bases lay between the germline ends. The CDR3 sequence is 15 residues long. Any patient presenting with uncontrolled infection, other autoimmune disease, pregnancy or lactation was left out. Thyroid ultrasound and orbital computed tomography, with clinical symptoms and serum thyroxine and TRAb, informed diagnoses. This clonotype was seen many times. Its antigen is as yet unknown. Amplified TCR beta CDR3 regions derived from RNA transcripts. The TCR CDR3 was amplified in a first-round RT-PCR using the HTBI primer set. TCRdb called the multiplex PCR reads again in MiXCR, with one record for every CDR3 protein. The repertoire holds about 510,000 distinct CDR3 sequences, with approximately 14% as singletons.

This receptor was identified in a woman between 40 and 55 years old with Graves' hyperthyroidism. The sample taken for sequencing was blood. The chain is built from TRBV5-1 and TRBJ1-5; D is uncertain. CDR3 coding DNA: TGCGCCAGCAGCTGGTCCGGTGTGGGCAATCAGCCCCAGCATTTT. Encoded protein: CASSWSGVGNQPQHF.